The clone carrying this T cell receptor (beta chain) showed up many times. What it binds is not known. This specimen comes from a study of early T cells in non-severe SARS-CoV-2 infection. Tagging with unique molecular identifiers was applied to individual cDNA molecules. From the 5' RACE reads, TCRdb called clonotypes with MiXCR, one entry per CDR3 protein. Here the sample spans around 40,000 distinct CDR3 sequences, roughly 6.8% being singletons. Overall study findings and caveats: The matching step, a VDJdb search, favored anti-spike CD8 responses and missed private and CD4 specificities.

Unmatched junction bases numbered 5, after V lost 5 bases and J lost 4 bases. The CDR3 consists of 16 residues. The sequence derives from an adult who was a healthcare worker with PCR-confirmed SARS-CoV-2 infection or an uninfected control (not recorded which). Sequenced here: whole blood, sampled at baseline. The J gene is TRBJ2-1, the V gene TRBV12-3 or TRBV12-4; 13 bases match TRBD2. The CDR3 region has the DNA TGTGCCAGCAGTAGGACTAGCGGGAGCCCATACAATGAGCAGTTCTTC. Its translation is CASSRTSGSPYNEQFF.